This T cell receptor (beta chain) was recorded in a study of T cells in Graves' hyperthyroidism and ophthalmopathy (dated by TCRdb to about 2019). Regarding the complete study: Peripheral blood was collected at initial diagnosis, before any treatment. To identify distinguishing TCR V-J signatures, a discovery cohort of around 100 patients was used, comprising 43 with Graves' ophthalmopathy and under 60 with stable Graves' hyperthyroidism. Prospective prediction of ophthalmopathy was tested in an independent validation cohort of 18 hyperthyroidism patients and around 16 patients who later progressed to ophthalmopathy. For training and testing, the roughly 100 patients in the discovery cohort were randomly divided in a 7:3 ratio. The study also compared thyroid tissue and blood T-cell repertoires from five or six Graves' hyperthyroidism patients. Once sampling was done, hyperthyroidism patients were given methimazole at a starting dose of 30 mg daily, whereas ophthalmopathy patients were given high-dose intravenous methylprednisolone. According to the paper, TCR Vbeta CDR3 sequencing was carried out on 135 peripheral blood samples, which came from fewer than 50 ophthalmopathy, about 75 hyperthyroidism and some 17 progressor patients. On the study overall, not on this receptor specifically: No statistical method was used to set the sample size in advance, and investigators knew the group allocation. Most expanded thyroid clonotypes (frequency above 0.001) were also detected in blood, a finding suggesting that blood repertoires may reflect thyroid immune responses. A model built on a 13 V-J signature distinguished ophthalmopathy from stable hyperthyroidism, reaching 85% to 90% sensitivity and around 81% specificity in cross-validation and 80%/75% in testing. In validation, the model predicted progression to ophthalmopathy a median of roughly 6.5 months before onset, with roughly 68% sensitivity and just under 75% specificity.

The TCR beta CDR3 regions were amplified from RNA transcripts. A first-round RT-PCR of the TCR CDR3 used the HTBI primer set with the Qiagen OneStep RT-PCR kit. Libraries were constructed in a second round of multiplex PCR, after which size selection and purification were performed. Sequencing of the libraries was done on an Illumina HiSeq2000 using paired-end 100 bp reads. Per the authors' processing: SOAPnuke was used to process the raw data, with reads discarded if the reads contained adapters or uncalled bases, had a mean Phred below 15, or lacked an exact constant-primer or identifier match. COPE v1.2.5 was used to merge the high-quality paired reads, and each unique nucleotide sequence was defined as a clonotype. MiTCR v1.1 was used to align the clonotypes against IMGT TRBV, TRBD and TRBJ reference segments. Analysis was restricted to V-J combinations with a frequency above 0.0001, which covered roughly 99% of repertoires. A TCS score was defined as the ratio between F50 (clonal expansion) and ExV (chaos), using BLOSUM62-based TCRdist between CDR3 peptides within each V-J. Welch's t-statistics and random forest reduced approximately 520 V-J features to roughly 13, which were used in a naive Bayes classifier (R e1071). TCRdb applied fastp at Q25 and MiXCR to the public reads, then kept only in-frame beta chains. Rows merge per CDR3 protein into single entries with the most common DNA and genes. The V and J calls come from TCRdb's annotation, not from the publication. This sample is represented by about 640,000 distinct CDR3 sequences; around 20% of them were singletons. The ten largest clones represent under 35% of the sample.

Via the germline V gene, CDR1 is ENHRY and CDR2 SYGVKD. V lost 11 bases and J lost 4 bases; the stretch between them is 15 bases long. The CDR3 runs 13 amino acids, cysteine and phenylalanine included. Just the 39-base CDR3 DNA is kept, in frame starting at base 1. This clonotype is a singleton in its sample. This receptor's antigen is unknown. A read error is possible here, since a much larger clone lies one base away. In the ophthalmopathy patients, disease was moderately to severely active, with a Clinical Activity Score of 3 or more, a NOSPECS grade of 4 or more, and a duration of less than 3 months. Exclusion was applied to patients with uncontrolled infections, other autoimmune diseases, pregnancy or lactation. Diagnoses were established on the basis of clinical symptoms, serum thyroxine and TRAb, thyroid ultrasound, and orbital computed tomography. PBMCs were isolated from about 9.2 ml of fresh peripheral blood by Ficoll-Paque density gradient centrifugation. Total RNA was extracted using Trizol reagent, and RNA quality was assessed on an Agilent 2100 Bioanalyzer.

The clonotype originates from a young man with Graves' ophthalmopathy. Sample: blood. Here the chain combines TRBV10-3 and TRBJ2-1; the D match is possibly TRBD1 or TRBD2, with 7 bases aligned in each. The DNA sequence is TGTGCCTCAGGGGGGGGGACGTACAATGAGCAGTTCTTC. Translated, this gives CASGGGTYNEQFF.